The present T cell receptor (beta chain) was sequenced within a study of cytomegalovirus exposure and HLA in healthy donors. This clone has just a few counts. A multiplex PCR was run with 60 Vbeta primers and 13 Jbeta primers. TCRdb's copy holds only in-frame clones and misses some; the assay was immunoSEQ multiplex PCR. The table includes approximately 97,000 clones, 63% detected once. The clonotype comes from a human donor in good health. The sequenced sample consisted of PBMCs.

The CDR3 spells CASSPRQGTGELFF. The CDR3 DNA is TGCGCCAGCAGCCCACGACAGGGTACCGGGGAGCTGTTTTTT. The genes are TRBV5-1 and TRBJ2-2; 7 nucleotides align to TRBD1. The CDR3 is 14 residues long. Losses at the gene ends were 4 bases for V and 5 bases for J; bases not matched to a gene: 5. Germline CDR1 and CDR2: SGHRS and YFSETQ.